This T cell receptor (beta chain) comes out of a study of siplizumab effects on memory and regulatory T cells. Study-wide results and caveats: An assignable phenotype, naive or memory, was missing from roughly 84-95% of proliferating CD4+ or CD8+ clones.

Profiling relied on immunoSEQ multiplex PCR, and the TCRdb table lists in-frame clones only, not all of them. The table lists 9,500 or so clones, approximately 44% of them singletons. A 37°C coculture lasting approximately 6 days was applied to the mixed lymphocyte reaction cells. Germline V gives CDR1 GTSNPN, CDR2 SVGIG (reference sequence). The CDR3 has 14 amino acids. Trimming removed 4 bases from V and 5 bases from J; junction bases left unmatched: 5. Notes on this clone: The antigen remains unidentified.

The source material was CFSE-low (dividing) CD4+ T cells sorted from an allogeneic mixed lymphocyte reaction. The clonotype originates from a human donor in good health; the cells came from an allogeneic mixed lymphocyte reaction. V and J are TRBV30 and TRBJ2-2, with 9 bases lining up with TRBD2. The DNA of the CDR3 is TGTGCCTGGACTAGCGGGATGATAACCGGGGAGCTGTTTTTT. Protein: CAWTSGMITGELFF. The variable domain in full, completed from reference TRBV30 and TRBJ2-2, reads SQTIHQWPATLVQPVGSPLSLECTVEGTSNPNLYWYRQAAGRGLQLLFYSVGIGQISSEVPQNLSASRPQDRQFILSSKKLLLSDSGFYLCAWTSGMITGELFFGEGSRLTVL.